Sequencing of this TCR beta chain was carried out in a study of T cell responses to AZD1222 COVID-19 vaccine. Study information: Doses given second, at about 4 or about 12 weeks, were pooled.

This clone was recorded once. Its target is unknown. Study observations and caveats: Females outnumbered males among donors, who were mostly white British; clonal diversity was possibly underestimated. Dominant at 160-218 and 743-854, vaccine-associated CD4 TCRs also spanned spike. Variant regions that are unmutated are reportedly the target of nearly half of spike-specific TCRs.

The germline CDR1 and CDR2 sequences are SGHNT and YYREEE (reference sequence). The length of the CDR3 is 18 residues. Losses at the gene ends were 6 bases for V and 5 bases for J; bases not matched to a gene: 16. Sequenced by immunoSEQ multiplex PCR; TCRdb stores in-frame clones only, minus some. The sample shows 90,000 to 120,000 clones, roughly 89% of them seen only once. This receptor was taken from an adult in good health. The input for sequencing was peripheral blood, taken on day 0 of AZD1222 vaccination. The V gene is TRBV5-4, the J gene TRBJ1-4; 10 positions agree with TRBD1. The DNA for the CDR3 is TGTGCCAGCACCTACTCTTTGGGACAGGGGTTGGGGAATGAAAAACTGTTTTTT. The encoded protein is CASTYSLGQGLGNEKLFF.